The 9 T cell receptor beta chains given below trace back to one sample, sequenced in a study of cytomegalovirus exposure and HLA in healthy donors. PCR used 60 Vbeta primers and 13 Jbeta primers. Generated by immunoSEQ multiplex PCR, the TCRdb table keeps only in-frame clones and is missing some. The sample has hundreds of thousands of clones; around four fifths are singletons. Sequenced input: PBMCs. Receptor source: a male donor in good health and CMV-seronegative.

The rearrangement links TRBV4-1 to TRBJ2-7; 7 bases fit TRBD2. Germline assignment: CDR1 MGHRA and CDR2 YSYEKL. Trimming at V came to 3 bases and at J to 3 bases, leaving 11 bases not matched to a gene. CDR3 size: 16 residues. The DNA for the CDR3 is TGCGCCAGCAGCCACCCGGGGACTAAAAAAAGCTACGAGCAGTACTTC. This encodes CASSHPGTKKSYEQYF.

This clone was observed a few times. The rearrangement links TRBV4-1 to TRBJ2-7; 8 bases agree with TRBD2. V lost 0 bases to trimming and J lost 3 bases; unmatched junction nucleotides: 4. The germline CDR1 and CDR2 sequences are MGHRA and YSYEKL. The CDR3 totals 15 residues. The CDR3 nucleotides read TGCGCCAGCAGCCAAGAGGCTAGCGGGTACTACGAGCAGTACTTC. Translating gives CASSQEASGYYEQYF.

The sample holds a few counts of this clone. The chain uses TRBV10-3 and TRBJ2-5; a possible D gene is TRBD1 (6 bases). Germline V CDR1 and CDR2: ENHRY, SYGVKD. CDR3 length equals 15 residues. V lost 0 bases and J lost 2, with 10 bases in between. The CDR3 loop reads CAISESLTGQETQYF. The CDR3 DNA is TGTGCCATCAGTGAGTCTCTAACAGGGCAAGAGACCCAGTACTTC.

The chain uses TRBV4-2 and TRBJ2-7; 13 positions match TRBD2. From germline, CDR1 is LGHNA and CDR2 YNFKEQ. The CDR3 runs to 15 residues. V shed 3 bases, J shed 3 bases, and the junction held 2 bases outside the gene matches. The CDR3 loop reads CASSHGTSGNYEQYF. The CDR3 DNA reads as TGTGCCAGCAGCCACGGGACTAGCGGGAACTACGAGCAGTACTTC.

V is TRBV6-6 and J is TRBJ1-2, with TRBD1 matching 11 bases. In germline, CDR1 is MNHNY, CDR2 SVGAGI (reference sequence). The CDR3 loop spans 14 amino acids. Trimming took 2 bases from V and 5 from J; bases not matched to a gene: 1. The CDR3 is CASSYGTGGYGYTF. The CDR3, as DNA: TGTGCCAGCAGTTACGGGACAGGGGGGTATGGCTACACCTTC.

The rearrangement links TRBV28 to TRBJ2-7, with D perhaps matching TRBD2 (5 bases). The length of the CDR3 is 11 residues. Germline lookup yields CDR1 MDHEN and CDR2 SYDVKM. V was trimmed by 3 bases and J by 7 bases, leaving 7 bases between them. CDR3 sequence (DNA): TGTGCCAGCAGTTTGTGGGAGGAGCAGTACTTC. It encodes CASSLWEEQYF.

This rearrangement joins TRBV30 to TRBJ1-5; possible D gene TRBD1, 5 bases. Trimming left V 3 bases short and J 1 base short, with 13 bases between. The CDR3 consists of 15 residues. Germline loops: CDR1 GTSNPN, CDR2 SVGIG (reference sequence). CDR3: CAWSAQALSNQPQHF. CDR3 DNA sequence: TGTGCCTGGAGCGCACAGGCGCTCAGCAATCAGCCCCAGCATTTT.

The chain links TRBV6-5 to TRBJ1-2; perhaps TRBD1 as D (6 bases). The CDR3 totals 14 residues. Germline loops: CDR1 MNHEY, CDR2 SVGAGI. V was clipped by 5 bases and J by 3 bases, with 13 bases between them. The chain's CDR3 is CASSERGADYGYTF. CDR3 coding DNA: TGTGCCAGCAGTGAACGGGGGGCGGACTATGGCTACACCTTC.

This clone was seen a few times. The V call is TRBV19, the J call TRBJ2-7; 13 nucleotides match TRBD2. Germline CDR1 LNHDA, CDR2 SQIVND (reference sequence). This CDR3 contains 15 residues. V lost 6 bases and J lost 5; bases outside the gene matches: 7. Written as DNA, the CDR3 is TGTGCCAGTAGGCCTCGGACTAGCGGGAGCCACGAGCAGTACTTC. Translated, it gives CASRPRTSGSHEQYF.